These 21 T cell receptor beta chains originate from one sample sequenced in a study of T cells in Graves' hyperthyroidism and ophthalmopathy (dated by TCRdb to the late 2010s). Libraries came from multiplex PCR. TCRdb records Illumina HiSeq 2000 as the sequencer. The TCR beta CDR3 regions were amplified from RNA transcripts. The first round of RT-PCR for the TCR CDR3 was performed with the HTBI primer set and the Qiagen OneStep RT-PCR kit. TCRdb reran the public reads through fastp at Q25 and MiXCR, keeping productive beta chains. CDR3 protein sequences are deduplicated, and each keeps its most common genes and DNA. The sample records 300,000 or so distinct CDR3 sequences, around 20% of which are singletons. The ten top clones hold 50% of the sample. Input material: blood. Every receptor here comes from a woman aged 50 to 65 with Graves' hyperthyroidism.

In this sample, this clonotype turned up many times. The chain combines TRBV6-2 or TRBV6-3 with TRBJ2-1; 8 nucleotides line up with TRBD2. Germline-derived CDR1 and CDR2 are MNHEY and SVGEGT. This CDR3 contains 16 residues. The J segment lost 5 bases and the V segment lost 0 bases, leaving 6 bases of the junction unmatched. This CDR3 reads CASSYSMAGGNNEQFF. The CDR3 DNA follows: TGTGCCAGCAGTTACTCGATGGCGGGAGGCAACAATGAGCAGTTCTTC.

This clonotype was counted only a few times. V and J are TRBV12-3 or TRBV12-4 and TRBJ1-3, with unresolved D. CDR3 length: 14 amino acids. V lost 9 bases, J lost 0 bases, and 12 bases lay in between. In nucleotides, the CDR3 is TGTGCCAGACCCACGGGGAGCTCTGGAAACACCATATATTTT. The encoded protein is CARPTGSSGNTIYF.

This clonotype was counted a few times. This rearrangement joins TRBV20-1 to TRBJ2-1; D is uncertain. Germline-derived CDR1 and CDR2 are DFQATT and SNEGSKA (reference sequence). V was pared by 5 bases and J by 2 bases, with 13 bases between. The CDR3 length is 14 residues. This chain's CDR3 is CSAPSYRTYNEQFF. The CDR3 DNA reads as TGCAGTGCTCCCAGTTATAGGACCTACAATGAGCAGTTCTTC.

In its sample, this clonotype was seen many times. CDR3 DNA sequence: TGTGCCAGCAGTGACAGGGATGCAACTAATGAAAAACTGTTTTTT. This codes for CASSDRDATNEKLFF. V gene TRBV6-1 combines with J gene TRBJ1-4, with D perhaps matching TRBD1 (5 bases). The CDR3 runs 15 residues. CDR1 is MNHNS and CDR2 is SASEGT in the germline V gene. V gave up 3 bases and J gave up 0 bases, with 8 bases separating them.

This clonotype has only one observation. The rearrangement joins TRBV6-2 or TRBV6-3 to TRBJ2-1; D not certain. Germline V lookup: CDR1 MNHEY, CDR2 SVGEGT. The ends were cut back, 10 bases at V and 0 bases at J, with 10 bases in the middle. The CDR3 extends over 13 amino acids. CDR3 sequence: CATATNSYNEQFF. CDR3 coding DNA: TGTGCCACCGCGACGAACTCCTACAATGAGCAGTTCTTC.

This clonotype occurred many times. Here the CDR3 reads CASRSREDYYEQYF. Here the CDR3 DNA reads TGTGCCAGCAGATCCAGGGAAGATTACTACGAGCAGTACTTC. V gene TRBV5-8 combines with J gene TRBJ2-7; the D gene is possibly TRBD1 (5 bases). V lost 5 bases and J lost 3, with 15 bases in between. Germline V gives CDR1 SGHTS, CDR2 YDEGEE. The CDR3 covers 14 residues.

The sample holds many counts of this clonotype. The V gene is TRBV5-6, the J gene TRBJ2-3; TRBD2 might be the D (5 bases). The CDR3 extends over 17 amino acids. Trimming removed 0 bases from V and 1 base from J, with 15 bases in between. The V gene's germline CDR1 is SGHDT and CDR2 YYEEEE. The CDR3 region has the DNA TGTGCCAGCAGCTTGGAACACCCCGGGATCGGCACAGATACGCAGTATTTT. Translating it yields CASSLEHPGIGTDTQYF. The full variable domain, with the rest looked up from reference TRBV5-6 and TRBJ2-3, is DAGVTQSPTHLIKTRGQQVTLRCSPKSGHDTVSWYQQALGQGPQFIFQYYEEEERQRGNFPDRFSGHQFPNYSSELNVNALLLGDSALYLCASSLEHPGIGTDTQYFGPGTRLTVL.

This clonotype was recorded at least ten times. The chain joins TRBV2 to TRBJ2-5, with D perhaps TRBD2 (7 bases). V shed 6 bases and J shed 5 bases, with 19 bases lying between them. This CDR3 comprises 15 residues. Germline V gives CDR1 SNHLY, CDR2 FYNNEI. The CDR3 loop reads CASRGVTGGYETQYF. The CDR3, as DNA: TGTGCCAGCAGAGGCGTGACGGGGGGCTATGAGACCCAGTACTTC.

In this sample, this clonotype turned up many times. This chain links TRBV27 with TRBJ1-5; D remains ambiguous. The CDR3 loop spans 13 amino acids. V was shortened by 5 bases and J by 6 bases, with 11 bases between the two germline ends. Germline values: CDR1 MNHEY, CDR2 SMNVEV (reference sequence). This CDR3 is CASSQREGQPQHF. CDR3 sequence (DNA): TGTGCCAGCAGTCAGAGGGAGGGTCAGCCCCAGCATTTT.

V is TRBV6-1 and J is TRBJ1-5; 7 nucleotides align to TRBD1. V lost 5 bases and J lost 4; bases outside the gene matches: 14. The CDR3 sequence is 17 residues long. Germline values: CDR1 MNHNS, CDR2 SASEGT. CDR3 DNA: TGTGCCAGCAGTCCCGAGGTAGGACAGGACTATAATCAGCCCCAGCATTTT. It codes for CASSPEVGQDYNQPQHF.

This clonotype was recorded at least ten times. The rearrangement links TRBV30 to TRBJ1-1; perhaps TRBD1 as D (5 bases). CDR3 length equals 15 residues. The germline V gene has CDR1 GTSNPN and CDR2 SVGIG (reference sequence). V lost 4 bases, J lost 1 base, and 16 bases lay in between. The CDR3 nucleotides read TGTGCCTGGATCCGATGGGGGTTTAGGAACACTGAAGCTTTCTTT. Its protein product is CAWIRWGFRNTEAFF.

CDR3 residues: CASSGGGRSYNEQFF. CDR3 nucleotides: TGTGCCAGCAGTGGTGGCGGGAGGTCCTACAATGAGCAGTTCTTC. The chain uses TRBV6-1 and TRBJ2-1; TRBD2 matches 8 bases. The V and J ends lost 4 bases and 1 base, in that order; junction bases with no gene match: 3. The CDR3 sequence is 15 residues long. Germline V lookup: CDR1 MNHNS, CDR2 SASEGT.

This clonotype was seen ten or more times. This chain connects TRBV18 to TRBJ2-7; TRBD2 aligns across 7 bases. Germline-derived CDR1 and CDR2 are KGHSH and LQKENI. V shed 3 bases, J shed 5 bases, and the junction held 7 bases outside the gene matches. This CDR3 is 14 amino acids long. The CDR3 region is CASSPVGGSHEQYF. In nucleotides, the CDR3 is TGTGCCAGCTCACCTGTGGGAGGGAGCCACGAGCAGTACTTC.

To note about this clonotype: Given a much more abundant clone one base away, this may be a read error. The V and J genes are TRBV15 and TRBJ1-1; possible D gene TRBD1, 6 bases. The V and J ends lost 8 bases and 10 bases respectively, with 17 bases between them. In germline, CDR1 is LNHNV, CDR2 YYDKDF (reference sequence). The CDR3 length is 12 residues. The CDR3 is CATGSRGGVAFF. DNA for the CDR3: TGTGCCACCGGCTCCAGGGGAGGGGTAGCTTTCTTT.

This clonotype has ten or more counts. The chain has TRBV3-1 and TRBJ2-1; 7 nucleotides align to TRBD2. Germline V gene lookup returns CDR1 LGHDT and CDR2 YNNKEL (reference sequence). Unmatched junction bases numbered 6, after V lost 4 bases and J lost 6 bases. This CDR3 is 14 amino acids long. Here the CDR3 reads CASSPQRGANEQFF. The CDR3 DNA follows: TGTGCCAGCAGCCCTCAGCGGGGAGCCAATGAGCAGTTCTTC.

This clonotype was recorded at least ten times. The chain combines TRBV12-3 or TRBV12-4 with TRBJ1-3, with D maybe TRBD1 (5 bases). CDR3 length: 15 amino acids. Trimming cost V 3 bases and J 3 bases, with 12 bases left between them. Here the CDR3 reads CASSLQGGFGNTIYF. The CDR3 DNA is TGTGCCAGCAGTTTGCAGGGAGGGTTTGGAAACACCATATATTTT.

This clonotype was counted at least ten times. V is TRBV11-3 and J is TRBJ2-3; a possible D gene is TRBD2 (6 bases). V lost 2 bases, J lost 0 bases, and 15 bases lay in between. The CDR3 has 17 residues. Germline V gene sequence: CDR1 SGHNT, CDR2 YENEEA. The CDR3 DNA sequence: TGTGCCAGCAGCTTACGCGGGGCAGGGATTAGCACAGATACGCAGTATTTT. Amino acid sequence: CASSLRGAGISTDTQYF.

This clonotype showed up just a few times. Its ends do not fully match the called genes, so a read error is possible. J is TRBJ2-3 and V is TRBV20-1, with 11 bases that match TRBD1. The CDR3 loop spans 17 amino acids. In germline, CDR1 is DFQATT, CDR2 SNEGSKA (reference sequence). CDR3 DNA: TGCAGTGCCAGAGGCACGGGAGGGGGACAGGGGGCAGATACGCAGTATTTT. This sequence encodes CSARGTGGGQGADTQYF.

This clonotype appeared many times. This chain uses TRBV27 with TRBJ1-4; a weak D match, TRBD1 (5 bases). Trimming removed 1 base at V and 7 bases at J, with 10 bases between. The CDR3 length is 14 residues. Germline V CDR1 and CDR2: MNHEY, SMNVEV (reference sequence). The CDR3 DNA is TGTGCCAGCAGTTTATTAGGGGCGCGTGAAAAACTGTTTTTT. Protein: CASSLLGAREKLFF. Supplemented by reference TRBV27 and TRBJ1-4, the full variable domain reads EAQVTQNPRYLITVTGKKLTVTCSQNMNHEYMSWYRQDPGLGLRQIYYSMNVEVTDKGDVPEGYKVSRKEKRNFPLILESPSPNQTSLYFCASSLLGAREKLFFGSGTQLSVL.

This clonotype was detected many times. The CDR3 DNA is TGTGCCAGCAGCTTAGTTGGTAGCGGGGTCCAGAGCTCCTACAATGAGCAGTTCTTC. Its protein is CASSLVGSGVQSSYNEQFF. The chain is built from TRBV11-3 and TRBJ2-1; TRBD2 matches 8 bases. The CDR3 runs 19 residues. V was clipped by 1 base and J by 0 bases; unmatched bases: 11. The germline V gene has CDR1 SGHNT and CDR2 YENEEA.

J is TRBJ1-2 and V is TRBV18; D not certain. CDR1 is KGHSH and CDR2 is LQKENI in the germline V gene. The CDR3 contains 15 residues. V was clipped by 3 bases and J by 4 bases, with 15 bases between them. The CDR3 bases are TGTGCCAGCTCACCCCGGGGAGGGCAGAGCTATGGCTACACCTTC. Translation: CASSPRGGQSYGYTF.